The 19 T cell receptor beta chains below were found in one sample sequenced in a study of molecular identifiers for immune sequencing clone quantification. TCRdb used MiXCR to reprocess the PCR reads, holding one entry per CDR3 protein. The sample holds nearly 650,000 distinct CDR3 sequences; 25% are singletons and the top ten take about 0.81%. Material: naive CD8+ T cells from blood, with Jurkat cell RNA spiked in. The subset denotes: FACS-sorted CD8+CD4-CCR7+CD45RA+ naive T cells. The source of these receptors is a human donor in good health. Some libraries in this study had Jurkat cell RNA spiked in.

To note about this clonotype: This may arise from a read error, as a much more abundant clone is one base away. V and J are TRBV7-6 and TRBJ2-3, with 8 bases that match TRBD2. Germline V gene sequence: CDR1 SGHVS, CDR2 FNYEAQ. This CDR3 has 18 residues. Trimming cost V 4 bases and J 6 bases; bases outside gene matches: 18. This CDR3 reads CASSYLASGRVSSDTQYF. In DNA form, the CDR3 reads TGTGCCAGCAGCTATCTAGCATCCGGGAGGGTATCTTCGGATACGCAGTATTTT.

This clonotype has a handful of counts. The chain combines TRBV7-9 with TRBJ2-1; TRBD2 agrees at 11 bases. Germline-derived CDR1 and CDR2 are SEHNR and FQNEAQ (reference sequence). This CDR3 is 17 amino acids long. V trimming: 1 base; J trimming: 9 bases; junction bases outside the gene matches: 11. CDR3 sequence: CASSLGGSGRAGSEQFF. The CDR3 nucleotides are TGTGCCAGCAGCTTAGGTGGTAGCGGGAGGGCCGGGAGTGAGCAGTTCTTC.

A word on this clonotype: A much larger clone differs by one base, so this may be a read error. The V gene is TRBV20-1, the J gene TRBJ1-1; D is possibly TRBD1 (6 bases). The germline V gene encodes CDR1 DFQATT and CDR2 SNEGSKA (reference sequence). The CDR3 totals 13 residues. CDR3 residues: CSASQGGGTDAFF. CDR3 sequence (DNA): TGCAGTGCCTCTCAGGGAGGGGGGACTGACGCTTTCTTT.

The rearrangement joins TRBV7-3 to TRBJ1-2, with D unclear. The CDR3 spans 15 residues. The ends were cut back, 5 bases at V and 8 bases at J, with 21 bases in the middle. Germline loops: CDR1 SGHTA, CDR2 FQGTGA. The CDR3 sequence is CASSLSGVTMEGYTF. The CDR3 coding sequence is TGTGCCAGCAGCCTATCCGGCGTGACGATGGAAGGCTACACCTTC.

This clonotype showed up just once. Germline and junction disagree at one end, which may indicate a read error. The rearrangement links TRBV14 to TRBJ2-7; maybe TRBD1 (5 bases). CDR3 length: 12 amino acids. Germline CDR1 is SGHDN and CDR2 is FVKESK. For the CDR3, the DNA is TGTGGCAGCAGCCAGGGTCGGTACGAGCAGTACTTC. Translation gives CGSSQGRYEQYF. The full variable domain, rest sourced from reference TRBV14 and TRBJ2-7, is EAGVTQFPSHSVIEKGQTVTLRCDPISGHDNLYWYRRVMGKEIKFLLHFVKESKQDESGMPNNRFLAERTGGTYSTLKVQPAELEDSGVYFCGSSQGRYEQYFGPGTRLTVT.

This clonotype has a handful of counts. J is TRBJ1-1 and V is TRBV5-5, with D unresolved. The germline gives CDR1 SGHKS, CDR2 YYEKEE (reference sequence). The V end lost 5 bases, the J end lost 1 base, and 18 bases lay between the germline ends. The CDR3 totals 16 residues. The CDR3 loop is CASSLDKIWGNTEAFF. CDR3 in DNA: TGTGCCAGCAGTTTAGATAAAATATGGGGGAACACTGAAGCTTTCTTT.

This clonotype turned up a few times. The CDR3 sequence: CASSQVGLGTTEAFF. CDR3 bases: TGCGCCAGCAGCCAAGTAGGGTTGGGGACCACTGAAGCTTTCTTT. The chain uses TRBV4-3 and TRBJ1-1, with D possibly TRBD1 on 5 matching bases. The germline V gene encodes CDR1 LGHNA and CDR2 YSLEER. V was shortened by 1 base and J by 4 bases, with 13 bases between the two germline ends. The CDR3 is 15 amino acids.

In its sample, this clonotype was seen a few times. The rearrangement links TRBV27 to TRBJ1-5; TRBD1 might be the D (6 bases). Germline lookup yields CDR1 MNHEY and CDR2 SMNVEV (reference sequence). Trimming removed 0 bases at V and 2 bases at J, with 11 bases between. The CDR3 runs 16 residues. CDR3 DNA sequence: TGTGCCAGCAGTTTATCATCAGGGGTGGGCAATCAGCCCCAGCATTTT. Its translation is CASSLSSGVGNQPQHF.

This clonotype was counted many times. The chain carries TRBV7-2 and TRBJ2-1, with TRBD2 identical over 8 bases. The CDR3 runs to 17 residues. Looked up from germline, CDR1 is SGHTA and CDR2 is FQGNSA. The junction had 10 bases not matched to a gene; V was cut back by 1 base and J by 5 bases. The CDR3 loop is CASSLVPLAGAHNEQFF. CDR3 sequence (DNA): TGTGCCAGCAGCTTAGTGCCCCTAGCGGGTGCCCACAATGAGCAGTTCTTC. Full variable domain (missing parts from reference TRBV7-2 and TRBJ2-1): GAGVSQSPSNKVTEKGKDVELRCDPISGHTALYWYRQSLGQGLEFLIYFQGNSAPDKSGLPSDRFSAERTGGSVSTLTIQRTQQEDSAVYLCASSLVPLAGAHNEQFFGPGTRLTVL.

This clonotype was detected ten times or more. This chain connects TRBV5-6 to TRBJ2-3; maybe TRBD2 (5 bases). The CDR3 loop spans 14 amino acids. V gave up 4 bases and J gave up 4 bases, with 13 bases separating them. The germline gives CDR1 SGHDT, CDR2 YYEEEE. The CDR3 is CASSLAVRADTQYF. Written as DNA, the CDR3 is TGTGCCAGCAGCCTGGCAGTGCGGGCAGATACGCAGTATTTT.

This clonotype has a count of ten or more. CDR3 protein: CASSPQGQGSYEQYF. CDR3 nucleotides: TGTGCCAGCAGCCCCCAGGGACAGGGCTCCTACGAGCAGTACTTC. V usage is TRBV4-2 and J usage is TRBJ2-7, with TRBD1 matching 9 bases. The V gene's germline CDR1 is LGHNA and CDR2 YNFKEQ. J was trimmed by 0 bases and V by 4 bases; bases with no gene match: 4. The CDR3 runs 15 residues.

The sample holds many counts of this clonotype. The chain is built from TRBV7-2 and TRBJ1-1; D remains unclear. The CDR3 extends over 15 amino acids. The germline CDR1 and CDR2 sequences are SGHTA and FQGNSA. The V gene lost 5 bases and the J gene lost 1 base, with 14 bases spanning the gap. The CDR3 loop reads CASSPIRHQNTEAFF. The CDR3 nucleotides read TGTGCCAGCAGCCCCATCCGACACCAGAACACTGAAGCTTTCTTT.

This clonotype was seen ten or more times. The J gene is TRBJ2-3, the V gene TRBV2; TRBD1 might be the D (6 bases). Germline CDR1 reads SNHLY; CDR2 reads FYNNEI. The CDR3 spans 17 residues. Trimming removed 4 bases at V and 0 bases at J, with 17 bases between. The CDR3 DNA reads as TGTGCCAGCAGTGTTCCCTGGACAGAGACGAGCACAGATACGCAGTATTTT. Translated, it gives CASSVPWTETSTDTQYF.

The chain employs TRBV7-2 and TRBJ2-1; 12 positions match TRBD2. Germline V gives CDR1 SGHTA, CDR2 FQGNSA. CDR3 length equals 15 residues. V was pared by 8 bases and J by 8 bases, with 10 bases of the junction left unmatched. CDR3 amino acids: CASGPLAGGLHEQFF. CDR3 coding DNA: TGTGCCAGCGGTCCGCTAGCGGGAGGGCTCCATGAGCAGTTCTTC. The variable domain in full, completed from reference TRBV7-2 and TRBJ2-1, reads GAGVSQSPSNKVTEKGKDVELRCDPISGHTALYWYRQSLGQGLEFLIYFQGNSAPDKSGLPSDRFSAERTGGSVSTLTIQRTQQEDSAVYLCASGPLAGGLHEQFFGPGTRLTVL.

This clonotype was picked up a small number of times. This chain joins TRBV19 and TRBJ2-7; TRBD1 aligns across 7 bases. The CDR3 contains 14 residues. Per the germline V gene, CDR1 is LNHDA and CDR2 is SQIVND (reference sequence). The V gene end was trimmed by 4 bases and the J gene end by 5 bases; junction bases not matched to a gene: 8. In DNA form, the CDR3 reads TGTGCCAGTAGTAAGACAGGGTTTGGGAACGAGCAGTACTTC. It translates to CASSKTGFGNEQYF.

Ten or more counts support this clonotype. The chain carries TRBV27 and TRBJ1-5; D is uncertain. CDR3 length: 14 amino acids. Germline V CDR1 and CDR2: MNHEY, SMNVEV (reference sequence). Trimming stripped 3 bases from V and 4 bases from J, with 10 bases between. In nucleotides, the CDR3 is TGTGCCAGCAGTTTTGCGGGGATGAATCAGCCCCAGCATTTT. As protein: CASSFAGMNQPQHF.

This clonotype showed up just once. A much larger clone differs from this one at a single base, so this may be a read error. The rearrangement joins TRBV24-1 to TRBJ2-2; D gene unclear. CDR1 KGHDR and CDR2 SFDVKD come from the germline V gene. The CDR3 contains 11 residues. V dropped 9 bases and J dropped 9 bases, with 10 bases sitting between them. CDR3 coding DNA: TGTGCCACCGGGGATCCCAGGGAGCTGTTTTTT. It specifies CATGDPRELFF.

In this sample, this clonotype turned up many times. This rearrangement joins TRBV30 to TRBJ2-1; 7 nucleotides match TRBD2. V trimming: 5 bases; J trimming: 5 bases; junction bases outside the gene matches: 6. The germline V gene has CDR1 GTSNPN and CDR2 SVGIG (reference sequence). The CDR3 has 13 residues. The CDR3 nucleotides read TGTGCCTGGGACTCTAGCGGAGACAATGAGCAGTTCTTC. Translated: CAWDSSGDNEQFF.

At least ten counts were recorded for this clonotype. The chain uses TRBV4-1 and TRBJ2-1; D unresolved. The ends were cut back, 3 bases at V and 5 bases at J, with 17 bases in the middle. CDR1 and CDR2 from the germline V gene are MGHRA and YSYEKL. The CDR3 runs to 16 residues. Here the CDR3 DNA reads TGCGCCAGCAGCCACTCCCCTGGCCTGGTGCACAATGAGCAGTTCTTC. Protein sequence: CASSHSPGLVHNEQFF.